These 26 T cell receptor beta chains were sequenced from one sample in a study of blood T cells in healthy people across ages. Primers used in a second PCR of roughly 6 to 11 cycles were a sample-barcoded 5' primer and a J-beta primer mix. One entry per CDR3 protein results from TCRdb running MiXCR on the 5' RACE reads. Of 540,000 or so distinct CDR3 sequences listed, approximately 25% are singletons. This same sample was also taken into another study, of T cells of mothers and their children.

The sequencing input was blood. These receptors were taken from a boy aged 5-17 years in good health.

This clonotype has a handful of counts. V and J are TRBV29-1 and TRBJ2-7, with D perhaps TRBD2 (6 bases). The CDR3 extends over 16 amino acids. The germline V gene has CDR1 SQVTM and CDR2 ANQGSEA. Trimming removed 7 bases at V and 2 bases at J, with 24 bases between. The CDR3 DNA is TGCAGCGCTTGGGTGGGAATCGGGACTGTGACCTACGAGCAGTACTTC. It is translated as CSAWVGIGTVTYEQYF.

A few counts support this clonotype. The chain is built from TRBV27 and TRBJ2-3; D call uncertain. From germline, CDR1 is MNHEY and CDR2 SMNVEV (reference sequence). The V end was cut by 3 bases, the J end by 1 base, with 11 bases between. The CDR3 is 15 residues long. CDR3 region: CASSLGRLGTDTQYF. The CDR3 DNA reads TGTGCCAGCAGTTTGGGTAGACTTGGCACAGATACGCAGTATTTT.

This clonotype occurred a few times. The rearrangement uses TRBV6-6 and TRBJ1-1; 7 nucleotides match TRBD1. The CDR3 extends over 14 amino acids. The germline gives CDR1 MNHNY, CDR2 SVGAGI (reference sequence). V trimming: 0 bases; J trimming: 4 bases; junction bases outside the gene matches: 2. This chain's CDR3 is CASSYSGGFTEAFF. The CDR3 bases are TGTGCCAGCAGTTACTCAGGGGGCTTCACTGAAGCTTTCTTT.

This clonotype appeared a few times. The rearrangement joins TRBV3-1 to TRBJ1-5, with D possibly TRBD1 on 6 matching bases. Trimming left V 5 bases short and J 5 bases short, with 10 bases between. This CDR3 has 13 residues. Germline V gene sequence: CDR1 LGHDT, CDR2 YNNKEL (reference sequence). The CDR3 DNA is TGTGCCAGCAGCGAGACAGGTTATCAGCCCCAGCATTTT. Its translation is CASSETGYQPQHF.

This clonotype was seen more than once but under ten times. The chain employs TRBV2 and TRBJ1-5; D remains ambiguous. Germline V lookup: CDR1 SNHLY, CDR2 FYNNEI. V was trimmed by 1 base and J by 1 base, leaving 8 bases between them. The CDR3 covers 15 residues. For the CDR3, the DNA is TGTGCCAGCAGTGAAGTGGGTTTGAGCAATCAGCCCCAGCATTTT. Its protein is CASSEVGLSNQPQHF.

The gene calls are TRBV3-1 and TRBJ2-3; D uncertain. Germline loops: CDR1 LGHDT, CDR2 YNNKEL (reference sequence). CDR3 length: 11 residues. Trimming took 5 bases from V and 6 from J, leaving 6 bases between them. CDR3 region: CASSVVDTQYF. The CDR3 nucleotides read TGTGCCAGCAGCGTCGTGGATACGCAGTATTTT.

This clonotype was counted only a few times. The CDR3 region has the DNA TGTGCCAGCAGCGTTTGGACAGGGTCGGCTGGAAACACCATATATTTT. This gives the protein CASSVWTGSAGNTIYF. The chain carries TRBV7-2 and TRBJ1-3; 8 positions agree with TRBD1. Trimming cost V 5 bases and J 2 bases; bases outside gene matches: 8. Germline V gives CDR1 SGHTA, CDR2 FQGNSA. The CDR3 has 16 residues. Full variable domain (missing parts from reference TRBV7-2 and TRBJ1-3): GAGVSQSPSNKVTEKGKDVELRCDPISGHTALYWYRQSLGQGLEFLIYFQGNSAPDKSGLPSDRFSAERTGGSVSTLTIQRTQQEDSAVYLCASSVWTGSAGNTIYFGEGSWLTVV.

In this sample, this clonotype turned up a few times. This chain connects TRBV14 to TRBJ2-5; no firm D call. The CDR3 spans 14 residues. Per the germline V gene, CDR1 is SGHDN and CDR2 is FVKESK. Trimming removed 4 bases from V and 0 bases from J, with 9 bases in between. The CDR3: CASSRSRDQETQYF. CDR3 nucleotides: TGTGCCAGCAGCCGGTCTCGGGACCAAGAGACCCAGTACTTC.

This chain joins TRBV5-1 and TRBJ2-1; D might be TRBD2 (7 bases). The germline CDR1 and CDR2 sequences are SGHRS and YFSETQ. The CDR3 spans 15 residues. The ends were cut back, 0 bases at V and 4 bases at J, with 11 bases in the middle. The CDR3 DNA sequence: TGCGCCAGCAGCTTGGGGGGGGGCAAGTACAATGAGCAGTTCTTC. Translation: CASSLGGGKYNEQFF.

This clonotype came up a few times. At one of its ends the junction is not consistent with the germline gene, which may arise from a read error. The chain joins TRBV7-9 to TRBJ1-4; 9 nucleotides line up with TRBD1. Germline V gives CDR1 SEHNR, CDR2 FQNEAQ (reference sequence). There are 14 residues in the CDR3. The CDR3 loop reads CASSLGQGNEKLSF. CDR3 DNA sequence: TGTGCCAGCAGCCTCGGACAGGGGAATGAAAAACTGTCTTTT.

This chain joins TRBV9 and TRBJ1-1; the D is unclear. CDR1 and CDR2 from the germline V gene are SGDLS and YYNGEE. There are 14 residues in the CDR3. V was trimmed by 0 bases and J by 1 base, leaving 7 bases between them. Here the CDR3 DNA reads TGTGCCAGCAGCGTAGTAACTACGAACACTGAAGCTTTCTTT. This encodes CASSVVTTNTEAFF.

The chain has TRBV7-3 and TRBJ2-2; TRBD2 agrees at 12 bases. Germline V CDR1 and CDR2: SGHTA, FQGTGA. The CDR3 has 15 amino acids. Trimming cost V 5 bases and J 3 bases; bases outside gene matches: 1. CDR3 nucleotides: TGTGCCAGCAGCCCTAGCGGGGGGGACACCGGGGAGCTGTTTTTT. Protein: CASSPSGGDTGELFF.

This sequence joins TRBV7-9 and TRBJ2-5, with 9 bases matching TRBD1. The closer fit of TRBJ2-7 to the DNA end suggests the J call may be wrong. CDR3 length equals 16 residues. In germline, CDR1 is SEHNR, CDR2 FQNEAQ (reference sequence). CDR3 amino acids: CASSFPTGGYIYEQYF. For the CDR3, the DNA is TGTGCCAGCAGCTTCCCTACAGGGGGCTACATCTACGAGCAGTACTTC.

This clonotype was counted many times. The genes are TRBV4-3 and TRBJ2-1; the match to TRBD2 covers 7 bases. In germline, CDR1 is LGHNA, CDR2 YSLEER. The V segment lost 2 bases and the J segment 3 bases; nucleotides outside the gene matches: 4. CDR3 size: 15 residues. The CDR3 DNA reads TGCGCCAGCAGCCAAAAGGCTAGCGGCTACAATGAGCAGTTCTTC. Its protein is CASSQKASGYNEQFF.

The genes are TRBV7-9 and TRBJ2-3; TRBD2 might be the D (6 bases). V lost 5 bases and J lost 1, with 13 bases in between. The germline V gene has CDR1 SEHNR and CDR2 FQNEAQ (reference sequence). CDR3 length: 15 amino acids. CDR3 DNA: TGTGCCAGCAGCCCCCGGGCTAGCGGCACAGATACGCAGTATTTT. Residues: CASSPRASGTDTQYF.

The rearrangement joins TRBV6-5 to TRBJ1-1; 9 positions match TRBD1. The CDR3 is 16 residues long. The germline CDR1 and CDR2 sequences are MNHEY and SVGAGI. With V trimmed by 0 bases and J by 5 bases, 7 bases remained unmatched. In DNA, the CDR3 is TGTGCCAGCAGTTACTCGCAAACAGGGGGCTGGACTGAAGCTTTCTTT. Its protein product is CASSYSQTGGWTEAFF.

This clonotype was detected ten times or more. J is TRBJ2-5 and V is TRBV18, with D unclear. The V gene's germline CDR1 is KGHSH and CDR2 LQKENI. The V gene lost 6 bases and the J gene lost 0 bases, with 5 bases spanning the gap. This CDR3 region has 12 residues. CDR3 coding DNA: TGTGCCAGCTCCGAGTACCAAGAGACCCAGTACTTC. It is translated as CASSEYQETQYF.

This clonotype appeared a few times. The chain carries TRBV5-1 and TRBJ2-3; TRBD1 aligns across 9 bases. The J segment lost 3 bases and the V segment lost 4 bases, leaving 6 bases of the junction unmatched. The germline V gene encodes CDR1 SGHRS and CDR2 YFSETQ. The length of the CDR3 is 15 residues. The CDR3 nucleotides read TGCGCCAGCAGCCACCGGACAGGGGTTACAGATACGCAGTATTTT. It encodes CASSHRTGVTDTQYF. The full variable domain, with the rest looked up from reference TRBV5-1 and TRBJ2-3, is KAGVTQTPRYLIKTRGQQVTLSCSPISGHRSVSWYQQTPGQGLQFLFEYFSETQRNKGNFPGRFSGRQFSNSRSEMNVSTLELGDSALYLCASSHRTGVTDTQYFGPGTRLTVL.

This clonotype showed up just a few times. This chain uses TRBV13 with TRBJ2-7; perhaps D is TRBD1 or TRBD2 (6 bases each). Trimming left V 5 bases short and J 4 bases short, with 21 bases between. CDR3 length: 16 amino acids. CDR1 and CDR2 (germline): PRHDT, FYEKMQ (reference sequence). CDR3 DNA sequence: TGTGCCAGCAGCCTGAATGGGGGCGGGGTACCTTACGAGCAGTACTTC. It translates to CASSLNGGGVPYEQYF.

V is TRBV20-1 and J is TRBJ2-5; TRBD2 matches at 11 bases. Germline V gene data show CDR1 as DFQATT and CDR2 as SNEGSKA (reference sequence). CDR3 size: 16 residues. The V segment lost 3 bases and the J segment 5 bases; nucleotides outside the gene matches: 11. This CDR3 is CSASRPSGGLVETQYF. CDR3 coding DNA: TGCAGTGCTAGTCGCCCTAGCGGGGGGTTGGTGGAGACCCAGTACTTC.

This clonotype appeared a few times. V and J are TRBV15 and TRBJ2-5; 8 positions match TRBD2. Germline V gene data show CDR1 as LNHNV and CDR2 as YYDKDF (reference sequence). Trimming cost V 0 bases and J 4 bases; bases outside gene matches: 10. The CDR3 has 17 amino acids. The CDR3 region has the DNA TGTGCCACCAGCAGAGATCCGGTGGCTAGCGGGTCAGAGACCCAGTACTTC. This sequence encodes CATSRDPVASGSETQYF.

The chain links TRBV28 to TRBJ2-3; weak D call: TRBD2 (5 bases). Per germline, CDR1 MDHEN and CDR2 SYDVKM. The V gene lost 3 bases and the J gene lost 5 bases, with 9 bases spanning the gap. The CDR3 consists of 13 residues. The CDR3 is CASSFVGVDTQYF. DNA of the CDR3: TGTGCCAGCAGTTTCGTGGGAGTAGATACGCAGTATTTT.

The chain has TRBV7-8 and TRBJ2-6; D is undetermined. There are 16 residues in the CDR3. The ends were cut back, 1 base at V and 0 bases at J, with 7 bases in the middle. Per germline, CDR1 SGHVS and CDR2 FQNEAQ. The CDR3 region is CASSLVANSGANVLTF. As DNA, the CDR3 is TGTGCCAGCAGCTTAGTGGCAAACTCTGGGGCCAACGTCCTGACTTTC.

The rearrangement uses TRBV7-2 and TRBJ1-6, with D possibly matching TRBD1 (6 bases). V shed 1 base and J shed 10 bases, with 14 bases lying between them. This CDR3 is built from 15 residues. From germline, CDR1 is SGHTA and CDR2 FQGNSA. CDR3: CASSLVKGESSPLHF. Written as DNA, the CDR3 is TGTGCCAGCAGCTTAGTGAAGGGGGAGAGCTCACCCCTCCACTTT.

This clonotype appeared a few times. The V call is TRBV5-5, the J call TRBJ2-6; 12 bases fit TRBD1. The CDR3 is made up of 18 amino acids. Germline-derived CDR1 and CDR2 are SGHKS and YYEKEE (reference sequence). The ends lost 4 bases at V and 0 bases at J; junction bases unmatched: 5. The CDR3 DNA reads as TGTGCCAGCAGCACAGGGACAGGGGGCATCTCTGGGGCCAACGTCCTGACTTTC. Protein sequence: CASSTGTGGISGANVLTF.

This clonotype was counted many times. This sequence joins TRBV6-2 or TRBV6-3 and TRBJ2-5, with 7 bases lining up with TRBD1. J was trimmed by 3 bases and V by 8 bases; bases with no gene match: 0. The germline gives CDR1 MNHEY, CDR2 SVGEGT. The CDR3 is 11 residues long. CDR3 coding DNA: TGTGCCAGCGGGACAGAAGAGACCCAGTACTTC. It codes for CASGTEETQYF.